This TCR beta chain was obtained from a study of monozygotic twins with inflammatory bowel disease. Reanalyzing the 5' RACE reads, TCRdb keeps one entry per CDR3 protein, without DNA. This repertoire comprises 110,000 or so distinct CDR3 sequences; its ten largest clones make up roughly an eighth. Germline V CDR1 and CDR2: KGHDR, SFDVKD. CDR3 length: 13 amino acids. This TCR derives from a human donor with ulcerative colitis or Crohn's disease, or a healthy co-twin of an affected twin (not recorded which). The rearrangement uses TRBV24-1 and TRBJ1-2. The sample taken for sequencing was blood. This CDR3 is CATSEHENYGYTF.